The rows below give T cell receptor beta chains drawn from one sample of a study of response to subunit inactivated influenza vaccine. MiXCR was run by TCRdb on the RT-PCR reads, yielding one entry per CDR3 protein. The sample includes roughly 500,000 distinct CDR3 sequences, around 21% of them seen just once. These same records also appear under a second study, on T cells expressing NK-cell markers.

The sample in question was CD4+ T cells sorted from PBMCs, obtained roughly 12 days after vaccination. The receptors derive from a man aged 45-65 years who received an inactivated influenza vaccine. The CDR3 runs from the conserved cysteine through the conserved F or W. The D gene is left open where the match is weak. Expanded clones are given a class, and other clones once, few, many or no size at all.

j_call | v_call | d_call | clone_size | cdr3_nt | cdr3_aa
TRBJ1-4 | TRBV20-1 | . | . | TGCAGTGCTAGATCGGCCCGCGGGGAGGAAAAACTGTTTTTT | CSARSARGEEKLFF
TRBJ2-7 | TRBV7-2 | . | . | TGTGCCAGCAGCTTCTTAGCTACGGTCGACGAGCAGTACTTC | CASSFLATVDEQYF
TRBJ2-1 | TRBV18 | TRBD1 | once | TGTGCCAGCTCACCACGGACAGGGGGGGATGAGCAGTTCTTC | CASSPRTGGDEQFF
TRBJ2-7 | TRBV5-1 | . | . | TGCGCCAGCAGCTCCTACGGACCCAGATACGAGCAGTACTTC | CASSSYGPRYEQYF
TRBJ2-1 | TRBV7-6 | TRBD2 | few | TGTGCCAGCAGCCTGAGGCTAGCGGGCCTTTACAATGAGCAGTTCTTC | CASSLRLAGLYNEQFF
TRBJ2-1 | TRBV5-1 | TRBD2 | many | TGCGCCAGCAGCTTGGTAGGGCGGGAGAGCCAGTTCTTC | CASSLVGRESQFF
TRBJ1-6 | TRBV6-1 | . | . | TGTGCCAGCAGTGAGAGAGACAGGTCCTATAATTCACCCCTCCACTTT | CASSERDRSYNSPLHF
TRBJ2-1 | TRBV29-1 | . | many | TGCAGCGTTGAGCTCCTAAGGGGGGCCGATGAGCAGTTCTTC | CSVELLRGADEQFF
TRBJ2-1 | TRBV15 | TRBD2 | few | TGTGCCACCAGCCTTTTAGCGGGGGCCTACAATGAGCAGTTCTTC | CATSLLAGAYNEQFF
TRBJ2-2 | TRBV20-1 | . | . | TGCAGTGCTAGAAAACCGGGCTCACGGGGAGCCGGGGAGCTGTTTTTT | CSARKPGSRGAGELFF
TRBJ2-2 | TRBV28 | TRBD1 | . | TGTGCCAGCAGCTCCGGGACAGGGACCACCGGGGAGCTGTTTTTT | CASSSGTGTTGELFF
TRBJ1-1 | TRBV28 | TRBD1 | few | TGTGCCAGCAGTCTTGGACAGGGAAAAGCTTTCTTT | CASSLGQGKAFF
TRBJ2-7 | TRBV20-1 | . | once | TGCAGTGCTAGGGTCGGAGGCTACGAGCAGTACTTC | CSARVGGYEQYF
TRBJ2-7 | TRBV12-3/TRBV12-4 | . | few | TGTGCCAGCAGTTTAGCGTACTACGAGCAGTACTTC | CASSLAYYEQYF
TRBJ2-6 | TRBV30 | TRBD1 | . | TGTGCCTGGAGTGGGGGGACAGGAACCGGGGCCAACGTCCTGACTTTC | CAWSGGTGTGANVLTF
TRBJ2-3 | TRBV27 | . | . | TGTGCCAGCAGTTTAAACAGTCTTGGGGGGCAGTATTTT | CASSLNSLGGQYF
TRBJ1-2 | TRBV14 | . | many | TGTGCCAGCAGCCAAGACGGACGAGGCTACACCTTC | CASSQDGRGYTF
TRBJ2-3 | TRBV20-1 | . | few | TGCAGTCCCCCGCAGGGAATTGGCACAGATACGCAGTATTTT | CSPPQGIGTDTQYF
TRBJ2-3 | TRBV2 | TRBD2 | . | TGTGCCAGCAGTGAACGAGCGGGGGGGCGGACAGATACGCAGTATTTT | CASSERAGGRTDTQYF
TRBJ2-1 | TRBV5-1 | TRBD2 | . | TGCGCCAGCAGCCCACCAACTAGCGGGAGGGACGATGAGCAGTTCTTC | CASSPPTSGRDDEQFF
TRBJ2-7 | TRBV20-1 | TRBD2 | few | TGCAGTGCCACCCCGGCGGGTAGCGGGGTCTACGAGCAGTACTTC | CSATPAGSGVYEQYF
TRBJ2-7 | TRBV28 | TRBD2 | . | TGTGCCAGCAGCCCCGGGACTAGCGGGAGGAACGAGCAGTACTTC | CASSPGTSGRNEQYF
TRBJ2-1 | TRBV7-6 | . | . | TGTGCCAGCAGCGACGCCGGGACTTTAGGCGGTGGTGAGCAGTTCTTC | CASSDAGTLGGGEQFF
TRBJ2-2 | TRBV27 | . | few | TGTGCCAGCGGGTACTACGGTTCTGGCGGGGAGCTGTTTTTT | CASGYYGSGGELFF
TRBJ2-1 | TRBV3-1 | TRBD2 | . | TGTGCCAGCCGAACTAGCGGGAGGAAGCCGAGCTCCTACAATGAGCAGTTCTTC | CASRTSGRKPSSYNEQFF
TRBJ2-3 | TRBV6-5 | TRBD1 | few | TGTGCCAGCAGTTACCTAGGGACAGGGAGGACAGATACGCAGTATTTT | CASSYLGTGRTDTQYF
TRBJ2-5 | TRBV5-6 | . | few | TGTGCCAGCAGCCGGGGCGCCATGCAAGAGACCCAGTACTTC | CASSRGAMQETQYF
TRBJ1-6 | TRBV6-5 | . | many | TGTGCCAGCAGTTACTTGCAGGGAGGTTCACCCCTCCACTTT | CASSYLQGGSPLHF
TRBJ2-7 | TRBV12-3/TRBV12-4 | TRBD2 | few | TGTGCCACCCAGACTAGCGGGGCCTACGAGCAGTACTTC | CATQTSGAYEQYF
TRBJ2-1 | TRBV4-2 | TRBD2 | few | TGTGCCAGCAGCCAAGATGGAAGCGGGAGAGGGAATGAGCAGTTCTTC | CASSQDGSGRGNEQFF
TRBJ2-7 | TRBV2 | TRBD2 | . | TGTGCCAGCAGTGAACTAGCGGGGGGATATGAGCAGTACTTC | CASSELAGGYEQYF
TRBJ2-2 | TRBV28 | TRBD1 | few | TGTGCCAGCAGTTTCGGGGGGACAGGGGTCGGGGAGCTGTTTTTT | CASSFGGTGVGELFF
TRBJ1-2 | TRBV12-3/TRBV12-4 | . | . | TGTGCCAGCAGTTTGGGAGTGGCACAGAACTATGGCTACACCTTC | CASSLGVAQNYGYTF
TRBJ1-6 | TRBV9 | . | . | TGTGCCAGCAGCCTCCGGGACAAGAGATCACCCCTCCACTTT | CASSLRDKRSPLHF
TRBJ2-7 | TRBV11-2 | . | . | TGTGCCAGCAGCTCAACCTGGACGGGATCCTACGAGCAGTACTTC | CASSSTWTGSYEQYF
TRBJ1-6 | TRBV5-1 | . | few | TGCGCCAGCAGCTTGGATCCAGGAGAGAATTCACCCCTCCACTTT | CASSLDPGENSPLHF
TRBJ1-4 | TRBV5-6 | . | . | TGTGCCAGCAGCGTGGACACCGGGGAAAAACTGTTTTTT | CASSVDTGEKLFF
TRBJ2-2 | TRBV10-3 | . | few | TGTGCCATCAGGGGGGCAAACACCGGGGAGCTGTTTTTT | CAIRGANTGELFF
TRBJ2-7 | TRBV4-2 | TRBD2 | few | TGTGCCAGCAGCCCGGGAGGGACCGGGACCACTTCCTACGAGCAGTACTTC | CASSPGGTGTTSYEQYF
TRBJ1-6 | TRBV6-5 | . | . | TGTGCCAGCAGTTACTCGCTCAGGGGAAATTCACCCCTCCACTTT | CASSYSLRGNSPLHF
TRBJ2-2 | TRBV25-1 | . | . | TGTGCCAGCAGTGAGTACACCGGGGAGCTGTTTTTT | CASSEYTGELFF
TRBJ2-3 | TRBV20-1 | . | . | TGCAGTGCCCCCCTAGCTACCGTTGAAGATACGCAGTATTTT | CSAPLATVEDTQYF
TRBJ2-7 | TRBV24-1 | TRBD2 | . | TGTGCCACCAGTGACCCCCGCGGCGGGAGCTCCTACGAGCAGTACTTC | CATSDPRGGSSYEQYF
TRBJ2-7 | TRBV6-2/TRBV6-3 | . | few | TGTGCCAGCAATCGGGACACCTTCTACGAGCAGTACTTC | CASNRDTFYEQYF
TRBJ2-1 | TRBV2 | TRBD2 | few | TGTGCCAGCAGTGTAGGACTAGCGGGCTATGAGCAGTTCTTC | CASSVGLAGYEQFF
TRBJ1-6 | TRBV5-1 | . | few | TGCGCCAGCAGCCTTCCGACAGAGAATTCACCCCTCCACTTT | CASSLPTENSPLHF
TRBJ2-1 | TRBV11-2 | . | few | TGTGCCAGCAGCTTAGAATCAGTAGCGTACAGCTCCTACAATGAGCAGTTCTTC | CASSLESVAYSSYNEQFF
TRBJ2-5 | TRBV10-3 | . | few | TGTGCCATCAGTGAGTTTATAGGGGCCGAGACCCAGTACTTC | CAISEFIGAETQYF
TRBJ1-3 | TRBV6-1 | . | few | TGTGCCAGCAGGACTGACAGAATCCTCTCTGGAAACACCATATATTTT | CASRTDRILSGNTIYF
TRBJ2-1 | TRBV7-2 | . | . | TGTGCCAGCAGCAACCGACGGTCGGCCTACAATGAGCAGTTCTTC | CASSNRRSAYNEQFF
TRBJ2-5 | TRBV7-9 | TRBD2 | . | TGTGCCAGCACTAAGACTAGCAACCAAGAGACCCAGTACTTC | CASTKTSNQETQYF
TRBJ2-7 | TRBV11-2 | . | . | TGTGCCAGTACCTCCGCCTACGAGCAGTACTTC | CASTSAYEQYF
TRBJ2-3 | TRBV2 | TRBD2 | . | TGTGCCAGCAGTGAAATGGTAGCGGGGGCCCATTATTTT | CASSEMVAGAHYF